Listed here are 3 T cell receptor beta chains from one sample, sequenced in a study of identical twins. TCRdb recomputed calls from the 5' RACE reads with MiXCR, one row per CDR3 protein. The sample has 650,000 to 750,000 distinct CDR3 sequences; 21% are singletons. These data are also associated with another study on T cells expressing NK-cell markers.

The material sequenced was PBMCs. These receptors were obtained from a woman under 30 in good health.

The rearrangement uses TRBV5-1 and TRBJ2-3; 10 bases are shared with TRBD2. This CDR3 has 15 amino acids. The germline CDR1 and CDR2 sequences are SGHRS and YFSETQ. V gave up 4 bases and J gave up 0 bases; unmatched junction bases: 2. CDR3 bases: TGCGCCAGCAGCACTAGCGGGGATAGCACAGATACGCAGTATTTT. This sequence encodes CASSTSGDSTDTQYF.

This clonotype was seen more than once but under ten times. The CDR3 DNA reads as TGTGCCAGCAGCGGGACCGGGACTAGCGGGACCGAGTTCTTC. Translating gives CASSGTGTSGTEFF. The rearrangement links TRBV5-5 to TRBJ2-1; 13 bases map to TRBD2. Germline CDR1 SGHKS, CDR2 YYEKEE (reference sequence). This CDR3 comprises 14 residues. V lost 4 bases, J lost 14 bases, and 9 bases stayed unmatched.

This clonotype was picked up many times. This chain links TRBV20-1 with TRBJ2-1, with TRBD1 identical over 8 bases. CDR1 and CDR2 (germline): DFQATT, SNEGSKA (reference sequence). The CDR3 loop spans 15 amino acids. V lost 0 bases to trimming and J lost 7 bases; unmatched junction nucleotides: 8. This chain's CDR3 is CSARDRGQGRNEQFF. Here the CDR3 DNA reads TGCAGTGCTAGAGATAGAGGACAGGGCAGGAATGAGCAGTTCTTC.